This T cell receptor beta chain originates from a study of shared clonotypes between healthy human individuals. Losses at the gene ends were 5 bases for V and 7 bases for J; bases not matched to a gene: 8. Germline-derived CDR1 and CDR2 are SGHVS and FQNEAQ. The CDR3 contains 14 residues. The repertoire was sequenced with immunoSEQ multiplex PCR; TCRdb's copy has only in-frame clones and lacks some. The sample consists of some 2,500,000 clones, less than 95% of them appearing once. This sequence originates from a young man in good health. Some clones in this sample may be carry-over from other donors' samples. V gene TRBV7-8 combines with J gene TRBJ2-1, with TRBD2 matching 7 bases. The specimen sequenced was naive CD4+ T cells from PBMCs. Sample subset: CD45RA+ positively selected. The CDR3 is CASSPGGSRNEQFF. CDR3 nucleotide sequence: TGTGCCAGCAGCCCAGGCGGGAGCCGGAATGAGCAGTTCTTC.